This T cell receptor beta chain was profiled in a study of T cells in localized non-small cell lung cancer. Study-wide findings and caveats: Adjacent uninvolved lung had the highest clonality, suggesting focused antigen responses. In the blood, greater T cell density corresponded to longer overall survival. Adjacent lung exhibited a median of 57 among the 100 most abundant tumor clones.

Sequenced by immunoSEQ multiplex PCR; TCRdb stores in-frame clones only, minus some. The data hold 45,000 to 60,000 clones, with roughly 75% observed a single time. A remark on this clone: No antigen is known for it.

CDR1 MNHEY and CDR2 SVGAGI come from the germline V gene. The CDR3 is 15 residues long. V was clipped by 6 bases and J by 0 bases, with 14 bases between them. This clonotype originated in a woman aged 35 to 70 with stage II lung adenocarcinoma. The J gene is TRBJ2-5, the V gene TRBV6-5; no clear D gene. Sample: PBMCs, taken before any cancer treatment. The CDR3 sequence: CASSSSGGYQETQYF. CDR3 coding DNA: TGTGCCAGCAGCTCATCCGGCGGCTACCAAGAGACCCAGTACTTC.